The clone carrying this T cell receptor beta chain was found once. Its target is unknown. These data originate in a study of vaccination and CD4 T cells after COVID-19. The wider study: The authors used overlapping spike peptides from SARS-CoV-2, HCoV-NL63, HCoV-OC43 and HCoV-229E to stimulate cells.

Germline lookup yields CDR1 SNHLY and CDR2 FYNNEI. The CDR3 contains 13 residues. V shed 6 bases, J shed 2 bases, and the junction held 3 bases outside the gene matches. Cultured CD4+ T cell DNA was sequenced using the Oncomine TCR Beta short-read assay. From CD4+ T cells that had been cultured, genomic DNA was extracted. TCRdb independently ran MiXCR on the PCR reads; one entry per CDR3 protein. This table has approximately 15,000 distinct CDR3 sequences, around three fifths appearing once. Treatment meaning: roughly 11-day PBMC culture with coronavirus spike peptide pools or control peptides (ViraFEST assay).

The rearrangement joins TRBV2 to TRBJ1-1; 7 nucleotides match TRBD1. Sequencing input: CD4+ T cells from blood, cultured in vitro. This TCR was sampled from a human donor who had recovered from COVID-19. Written as DNA, the CDR3 is TGTGCCAGCAGGGACAGGTTTAACACTGAAGCTTTCTTT. The encoded protein is CASRDRFNTEAFF.